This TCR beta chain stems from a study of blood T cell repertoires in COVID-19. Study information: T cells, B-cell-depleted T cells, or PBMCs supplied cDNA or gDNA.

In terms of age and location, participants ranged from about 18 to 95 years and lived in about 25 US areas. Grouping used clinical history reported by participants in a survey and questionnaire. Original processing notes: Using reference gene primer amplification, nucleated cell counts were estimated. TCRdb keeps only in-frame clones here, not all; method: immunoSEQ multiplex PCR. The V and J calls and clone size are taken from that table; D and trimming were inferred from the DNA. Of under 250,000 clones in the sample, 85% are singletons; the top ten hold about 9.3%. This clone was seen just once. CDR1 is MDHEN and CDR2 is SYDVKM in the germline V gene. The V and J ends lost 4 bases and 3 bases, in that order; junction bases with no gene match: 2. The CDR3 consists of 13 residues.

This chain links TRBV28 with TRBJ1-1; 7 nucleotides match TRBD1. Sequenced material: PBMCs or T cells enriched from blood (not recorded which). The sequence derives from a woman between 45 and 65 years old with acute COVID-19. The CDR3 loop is CASSYGTDTEAFF. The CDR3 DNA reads TGTGCCAGCAGTTACGGGACAGACACTGAAGCTTTCTTT.